A single sample gave rise to the 6 T cell receptor beta chains below, sequenced in a study of blood T cells in healthy people across ages. It was with a sample-barcoded 5' primer and a J-beta primer mix that a second PCR of roughly 7 to 11 cycles was run. TCRdb reprocessed the 5' RACE reads with MiXCR, giving one entry per CDR3 protein. This sample has fewer than 750,000 distinct CDR3 sequences, with more than 45% found just once. Material for sequencing was blood. These receptors originate from an elderly woman in good health.

This rearrangement joins TRBV29-1 to TRBJ2-1, with TRBD2 identical over 8 bases. The CDR3 extends over 14 amino acids. From germline, CDR1 is SQVTM and CDR2 ANQGSEA. V lost 3 bases and J lost 8; bases outside the gene matches: 9. In nucleotides, the CDR3 is TGCAGCGTTGACTCGGGGGGGGGTTACGATGAGCAGTTCTTC. Its protein product is CSVDSGGGYDEQFF.

Of note for this clonotype: It may be a read error: a sequence one base away is much more abundant. The chain joins TRBV27 to TRBJ1-2; 8 bases align to TRBD1. The CDR3 extends over 13 amino acids. CDR1 MNHEY and CDR2 SMNVEV come from the germline V gene (reference sequence). Written as DNA, the CDR3 is TGTGCCAGCAGTTTACGACAGGGGTATGGCTACGCCTTC. It is translated as CASSLRQGYGYAF.

V gene TRBV20-1 combines with J gene TRBJ2-1; D remains unclear. V was trimmed by 0 bases and J by 0 bases, leaving 9 bases between them. CDR3 length: 15 residues. Germline CDR1 reads DFQATT; CDR2 reads SNEGSKA (reference sequence). CDR3 residues: CSARDRPSSYNEQFF. The CDR3 nucleotides read TGCAGTGCTAGAGACAGGCCCAGCTCCTACAATGAGCAGTTCTTC.

This chain links TRBV4-2 with TRBJ2-3, with D possibly TRBD2 on 6 matching bases. V was trimmed by 2 bases and J by 6 bases, leaving 12 bases between them. Germline V gene lookup returns CDR1 LGHNA and CDR2 YNFKEQ. This CDR3 region has 14 residues. The chain's CDR3 is CASSQQSGGDTQYF. In nucleotides, the CDR3 is TGTGCCAGCAGCCAACAATCTGGGGGGGATACGCAGTATTTT.

This chain uses TRBV7-8 with TRBJ2-1; D is ambiguous. The germline gives CDR1 SGHVS, CDR2 FQNEAQ. This CDR3 is built from 14 residues. The V end lost 5 bases, the J end lost 4 bases, and 12 bases lay between the germline ends. The chain's CDR3 is CASSPSTQYNEQFF. The CDR3 DNA reads as TGTGCCAGCAGCCCGTCTACCCAATACAATGAGCAGTTCTTC.

The chain employs TRBV20-1 and TRBJ2-5; 10 nucleotides agree with TRBD2. The CDR3 sequence is 15 residues long. With 3 bases clipped from V and 2 bases from J, the junction kept 6 bases outside the gene matches. The germline V gene has CDR1 DFQATT and CDR2 SNEGSKA (reference sequence). This chain's CDR3 is CSASFLAGAQETQYF. As DNA, the CDR3 is TGCAGTGCTAGTTTCCTAGCGGGGGCTCAAGAGACCCAGTACTTC.